One sample yielded the 23 T cell receptor beta chains listed below, sequenced in a study of blood T cell repertoires in COVID-19. The protocol was immunoSEQ multiplex PCR, while the TCRdb copy is restricted to in-frame clones and leaves out a portion. The data show about 320,000 clones, with roughly 90% seen just once and around 2.6% held by the top ten. Sample: PBMCs or T cells enriched from blood (not recorded which). Every receptor here comes from a man between 60 and 75 years old who had recovered from COVID-19.

The CDR3 loop is CASSASTGGNEKLFF. CDR3 sequence (DNA): TGTGCCAGTAGTGCCTCGACAGGGGGAAATGAAAAACTGTTTTTT. The rearrangement uses TRBV19 and TRBJ1-4; 9 positions agree with TRBD1. Germline trimming cut 5 bases from V and 5 bases from J; bases unmatched to any gene: 6. CDR3 length equals 15 residues. Germline V gene sequence: CDR1 LNHDA, CDR2 SQIVND (reference sequence).

The CDR3 region has the DNA TGTGCCAGCAGCAAGGCGGGTTCCCAAGGCTACACCTTC. It translates to CASSKAGSQGYTF. The chain recombines TRBV6-2 or TRBV6-3 with TRBJ1-2; D call uncertain. CDR3 length equals 13 residues. Between the trimmed V and J ends, which lost 6 bases and 8 bases, there was a span of 16 bases. Germline CDR1 and CDR2: MNHEY and SVGEGT.

The rearrangement joins TRBV9 to TRBJ2-3; D gene ambiguous. The germline V and J ends were trimmed by 0 bases and 0 bases, with 5 bases remaining between them. Germline V gene sequence: CDR1 SGDLS, CDR2 YYNGEE. The CDR3 consists of 14 residues. CDR3 in DNA: TGTGCCAGCAGCGTAGGGCCCAGCACAGATACGCAGTATTTT. It yields the protein CASSVGPSTDTQYF.

The chain carries TRBV5-8 and TRBJ1-2, with D possibly matching TRBD1 (5 bases). The CDR3 covers 14 residues. V shed 4 bases and J shed 5 bases, with 15 bases lying between them. Per germline, CDR1 SGHTS and CDR2 YDEGEE. The DNA for the CDR3 is TGTGCCAGCAGCAAAACTGATCCAGGGTATGGCTACACCTTC. It codes for CASSKTDPGYGYTF.

The V gene is TRBV6-5, the J gene TRBJ1-1; tentatively, D is TRBD1 (6 bases). In germline, CDR1 is MNHEY, CDR2 SVGAGI. The V and J ends lost 5 bases and 0 bases respectively, with 13 bases between them. The CDR3 consists of 15 residues. In DNA form, the CDR3 reads TGTGCCAGCAGTAACAGGGCTCCGATGAACACTGAAGCTTTCTTT. Its translation is CASSNRAPMNTEAFF.

V gene TRBV19 combines with J gene TRBJ1-6, with 7 bases aligning to TRBD1. This CDR3 comprises 15 residues. Looked up from germline, CDR1 is LNHDA and CDR2 is SQIVND (reference sequence). V gave up 5 bases and J gave up 6 bases; unmatched junction bases: 7. In nucleotides, the CDR3 is TGTGCCAGTAGTCATGACAGGGACGCTAATTCACCCCTCCACTTT. Its translation: CASSHDRDANSPLHF.

The V call is TRBV5-1, the J call TRBJ2-5; 7 bases fit TRBD2. The junction had 5 bases not matched to a gene; V was cut back by 0 bases and J by 3 bases. CDR3 size: 15 residues. The germline V gene encodes CDR1 SGHRS and CDR2 YFSETQ. CDR3 sequence reads: CASSLAGRGEETQYF. The CDR3 DNA reads TGCGCCAGCAGCTTGGCAGGGAGGGGAGAAGAGACCCAGTACTTC.

Comments on this clone: The same CDR3 is also encoded by other DNA sequences in this sample. The chain employs TRBV11-2 and TRBJ1-4; no definite D call. V was clipped by 0 bases and J by 8 bases, with 7 bases between them. The length of the CDR3 is 13 residues. CDR1 is SGHAT and CDR2 is FQNNGV in the germline V gene. The chain's CDR3 is CASSLDLREKLFF. CDR3 sequence (DNA): TGTGCCAGCAGCTTAGATCTTCGGGAAAAACTGTTTTTT.

The J gene is TRBJ1-4, the V gene TRBV3-1 (or the pseudogene TRBV3-2); D not resolved. This CDR3 is built from 13 residues. Trimming pared 1 base from V and 7 bases from J, leaving 7 bases between. The germline CDR1 and CDR2 sequences are LGHDT and YNNKEL (reference sequence). Here the CDR3 reads CASSQGLVEKLFF. CDR3 in DNA: TGTGCCAGCAGCCAAGGACTAGTTGAAAAACTGTTTTTT.

V gene TRBV7-9 combines with J gene TRBJ2-3; D is undetermined. The V end was cut by 5 bases, the J end by 0 bases, with 9 bases between. The CDR3 has 14 amino acids. Looked up from germline, CDR1 is SEHNR and CDR2 is FQNEAQ (reference sequence). This chain's CDR3 is CASSHSGSTDTQYF. CDR3 DNA: TGTGCCAGCAGCCACTCCGGGAGCACAGATACGCAGTATTTT.

The chain couples TRBV30 to TRBJ1-1; TRBD1 is a possible D gene (6 bases). Looked up from germline, CDR1 is GTSNPN and CDR2 is SVGIG (reference sequence). The CDR3 runs to 16 residues. CDR3: CACKPGHRKSSTEAFF. As DNA, the CDR3 is TGTGCTTGCAAACCGGGACACCGAAAATCTTCCACTGAAGCTTTCTTT.

The rearrangement uses TRBV5-1 and TRBJ2-7, with 12 bases fitting TRBD1. V shed 3 bases and J 6 bases; nucleotides not matched to a gene: 10. The germline CDR1 and CDR2 sequences are SGHRS and YFSETQ. CDR3 length: 16 residues. The CDR3 loop is CASSSQPGQGASEQYF. CDR3 nucleotides: TGCGCCAGCAGCTCGCAGCCGGGACAGGGGGCGTCCGAGCAGTACTTC.

V is TRBV5-1 and J is TRBJ2-1; 9 bases fit TRBD1. V shed 6 bases and J 8 bases; nucleotides not matched to a gene: 9. This CDR3 has 14 amino acids. Germline CDR1 and CDR2: SGHRS and YFSETQ. The CDR3 loop reads CASNLGQGGDEQFF. The CDR3 coding sequence is TGCGCCAGCAATTTGGGACAGGGTGGCGATGAGCAGTTCTTC.

The table lists this clone with a count of one. V usage is TRBV24-1 and J usage is TRBJ1-5, with a tentative D call TRBD1 (5 bases). V lost 7 bases and J 0 bases, leaving 9 bases between the germline ends. The CDR3 extends over 14 amino acids. The germline gives CDR1 KGHDR, CDR2 SFDVKD. In nucleotides, the CDR3 is TGTGCCACCAGCTCCAGGGTTAGCAATCAGCCCCAGCATTTT. Encoded protein: CATSSRVSNQPQHF.

The V call is TRBV29-1, the J call TRBJ2-1, with D tentatively TRBD2 (7 bases). CDR1 and CDR2 from the germline V gene are SQVTM and ANQGSEA. The CDR3 is made up of 14 amino acids. V gave up 6 bases and J gave up 0 bases, with 12 bases separating them. In DNA form, the CDR3 reads TGCAGCGTCCGGGGGGCGAGCTCCTACAATGAGCAGTTCTTC. Protein: CSVRGASSYNEQFF.

The V call is TRBV5-6, the J call TRBJ2-4; perhaps TRBD1 as D (6 bases). Germline values: CDR1 SGHDT, CDR2 YYEEEE. The CDR3 length is 16 residues. V lost 1 base and J 0 bases, leaving 11 bases between the germline ends. The CDR3 region has the DNA TGTGCCAGCAGCTTGACCGGGACAATAGCCAAAAACATTCAGTACTTC. It specifies CASSLTGTIAKNIQYF. The full variable domain, in which reference TRBV5-6 and TRBJ2-4 provide the parts outside the CDR3, is DAGVTQSPTHLIKTRGQQVTLRCSPKSGHDTVSWYQQALGQGPQFIFQYYEEEERQRGNFPDRFSGHQFPNYSSELNVNALLLGDSALYLCASSLTGTIAKNIQYFGAGTRLSVL.

The chain has TRBV5-1 and TRBJ1-1; D is possibly TRBD1 (5 bases). V dropped 2 bases and J dropped 4 bases, with 12 bases sitting between them. Germline loops: CDR1 SGHRS, CDR2 YFSETQ. CDR3 length equals 14 residues. CDR3 sequence reads: CASSFRALSTEAFF. The DNA of the CDR3 is TGCGCCAGCAGCTTCAGGGCCTTGAGCACTGAAGCTTTCTTT.

The CDR3 loop is CASSPRRATNEKLFF. The CDR3 region has the DNA TGTGCCAGCAGCCCACGCAGGGCAACTAATGAAAAACTGTTTTTT. The rearrangement joins TRBV7-2 to TRBJ1-4; D might be TRBD1 (5 bases). The CDR3 is 15 residues long. V lost 5 bases and J lost 0, with 10 bases in between. The germline V gene encodes CDR1 SGHTA and CDR2 FQGNSA.

The chain combines TRBV27 with TRBJ1-5, with D perhaps TRBD1 (6 bases). This CDR3 region has 16 residues. Deletions cut 0 bases from V and 2 bases from J, with 11 bases between. CDR1 is MNHEY and CDR2 is SMNVEV in the germline V gene (reference sequence). The DNA for the CDR3 is TGTGCCAGCAGTTTATCCAAGACAGGTGGCAATCAGCCCCAGCATTTT. Protein sequence: CASSLSKTGGNQPQHF.

V usage is TRBV6-5 and J usage is TRBJ1-2; D is unclear. The V gene's germline CDR1 is MNHEY and CDR2 SVGAGI. V was clipped by 5 bases and J by 0 bases, with 10 bases between them. This CDR3 region has 14 residues. The CDR3 DNA follows: TGTGCCAGCAGTAAGCAGGTAGCTAACTATGGCTACACCTTC. This encodes CASSKQVANYGYTF.

The chain couples TRBV5-1 to TRBJ1-4; 7 nucleotides align to TRBD1. CDR1 SGHRS and CDR2 YFSETQ come from the germline V gene. The V segment lost 2 bases and the J segment 7 bases; nucleotides outside the gene matches: 5. The CDR3 is made up of 14 amino acids. The DNA of the CDR3 is TGCGCCAGCAGCTTTAGGGGGCAGGGTGAAAAACTGTTTTTT. This encodes CASSFRGQGEKLFF.

The chain couples TRBV3-1 (or the pseudogene TRBV3-2) to TRBJ2-6, with D perhaps TRBD2 (7 bases). This CDR3 contains 18 residues. Germline CDR1 reads LGHDT; CDR2 reads YNNKEL (reference sequence). Trimming pared 3 bases from V and 2 bases from J, leaving 17 bases between. The CDR3 sequence is CASSHSPLGGAGANVLTF. CDR3 DNA: TGTGCCAGCAGCCATTCCCCTCTAGGGGGGGCTGGGGCCAACGTCCTGACTTTC.

The chain employs TRBV2 and TRBJ2-7; 7 bases line up with TRBD2. The CDR3 runs to 12 residues. V was clipped by 10 bases and J by 2 bases; unmatched bases: 5. The germline gives CDR1 SNHLY, CDR2 FYNNEI. The CDR3 protein is CATLGGTYEQYF. The CDR3 DNA sequence: TGTGCCACCCTCGGGGGGACCTACGAGCAGTACTTC. Filled out from reference TRBV2 and TRBJ2-7, the complete variable domain reads EPEVTQTPSHQVTQMGQEVILRCVPISNHLYFYWYRQILGQKVEFLVSFYNNEISEKSEIFDDQFSVERPDGSNFTLKIRSTKLEDSAMYFCATLGGTYEQYFGPGTRLTVT.